Below are 32 T cell receptor beta chains sequenced from a single sample in a study of blood T cells in healthy people across ages. A sample-barcoded 5' primer and a J-beta primer mix were used in a second PCR of roughly 7 to 11 cycles. Via MiXCR, TCRdb re-called the 5' RACE reads, giving one row per CDR3 protein. The table lists more than 800,000 distinct CDR3 sequences, 29% of them singletons. The sequenced sample consisted of blood. The receptors here all came from a woman at least 80 years old in good health.

This rearrangement joins TRBV14 to TRBJ1-4; possible D gene TRBD1, 5 bases. Trimming shortened V by 4 bases and J by 6 bases, and 21 bases separated the two germline ends. The germline V gene encodes CDR1 SGHDN and CDR2 FVKESK. CDR3 length equals 17 residues. The DNA for the CDR3 is TGTGCCAGCAGCCCCGTAAATGGACGGGGGGTACATGAAAAACTGTTTTTT. Protein sequence: CASSPVNGRGVHEKLFF.

The genes are TRBV20-1 and TRBJ2-1, with 10 bases lining up with TRBD2. Germline assignment: CDR1 DFQATT and CDR2 SNEGSKA (reference sequence). The trim removed 4 bases at V and 3 bases at J, leaving 9 bases unmatched. The CDR3 is made up of 16 amino acids. The CDR3 region has the DNA TGCAGTGCTACCTCTCTAGCGGGAGCACGCTACAATGAGCAGTTCTTC. It codes for CSATSLAGARYNEQFF.

This chain links TRBV20-1 with TRBJ2-5; TRBD2 agrees at 13 bases. V trimming: 5 bases; J trimming: 4 bases; junction bases outside the gene matches: 7. Germline V CDR1 and CDR2: DFQATT, SNEGSKA (reference sequence). The CDR3 is 15 residues long. The CDR3 DNA follows: TGCAGTGCTTCACTAGCGGGAGGGCCGGGAGAGACCCAGTACTTC. It encodes CSASLAGGPGETQYF.

V gene TRBV20-1 combines with J gene TRBJ2-4; 7 bases are a match to TRBD2. The J call may be wrong; the DNA end is better matched by TRBJ2-7. Looked up from germline, CDR1 is DFQATT and CDR2 is SNEGSKA (reference sequence). CDR3 length: 15 amino acids. The CDR3: CSVTGGTILGYEQYF. The CDR3 DNA sequence: TGCAGTGTTACAGGAGGGACTATCCTAGGATACGAGCAGTACTTC.

This clonotype was seen many times. The rearrangement uses TRBV7-2 and TRBJ2-5; 7 positions agree with TRBD1. The germline gives CDR1 SGHTA, CDR2 FQGNSA. CDR3 length equals 18 residues. Unmatched junction bases numbered 17, after V lost 5 bases and J lost 2 bases. CDR3 nucleotide sequence: TGTGCCAGCAGCCTCTTCCCCCAAACGACAGGGTGGCAAGAGACCCAGTACTTC. This gives the protein CASSLFPQTTGWQETQYF.

On this clonotype: An end of the junction does not agree with germline; a read error may underlie this. J is TRBJ2-5 and V is TRBV2, with TRBD1 identical over 9 bases. Germline loops: CDR1 SNHLY, CDR2 FYNNEI. The CDR3 spans 15 residues. In DNA, the CDR3 is TGTGTCAGCAGTCAACAGGGGGCGACGCGAGAGACCCAGTACTTC. Protein: CVSSQQGATRETQYF.

This chain connects TRBV20-1 to TRBJ1-5; 12 bases are shared with TRBD1. Germline V gene data show CDR1 as DFQATT and CDR2 as SNEGSKA (reference sequence). The CDR3 consists of 17 residues. After removal of 0 bases from V and 4 bases from J, the junction contained 7 bases not matched to a gene. This CDR3 reads CSARDPGQGAGNQPQHF. In DNA form, the CDR3 reads TGCAGTGCTAGAGATCCGGGACAGGGGGCCGGAAATCAGCCCCAGCATTTT.

Turning to this clonotype: A much larger clone lies a single base off, so this may be a read error. V and J are TRBV6-2 or TRBV6-3 and TRBJ2-5; 7 bases match TRBD2. V was pared by 2 bases and J by 7 bases, with 10 bases of the junction left unmatched. Germline CDR1 and CDR2: MNHEY and SVGEGT. The CDR3 sequence is 15 residues long. CDR3: CASSYGRGSKVTQYF. The CDR3, as DNA: TGTGCCAGCAGTTACGGGAGGGGCTCAAAAGTGACCCAGTACTTC.

With regard to this clonotype: Since the CDR3 does not end with the conserved phenylalanine or tryptophan, this likely comes from a read error. The chain links TRBV11-2 to TRBJ2-5; D is possibly TRBD1 (5 bases). The CDR3 is made up of 15 amino acids. In germline, CDR1 is SGHAT, CDR2 FQNNGV. V dropped 5 bases and J dropped 5 bases, with 18 bases sitting between them. The CDR3 DNA reads TGTGCCAGCAGCAATAAGCAGGGTGGTGTGGAGACCCAGTACGTC. Translation gives CASSNKQGGVETQYV.

About this clonotype itself: A read error may explain this, as a much larger clone is one base away. J is TRBJ2-1 and V is TRBV25-1; 7 bases fit TRBD1. The germline CDR1 and CDR2 sequences are MGHDK and SYGVNS. The CDR3 totals 15 residues. Losses at the gene ends were 4 bases for V and 6 bases for J; bases not matched to a gene: 9. CDR3 in DNA: TGTGCCAGCAGTGGATTGGGACAGTCTACCAATGAGCAGTTCTTC. Its protein is CASSGLGQSTNEQFF.

This sequence joins TRBV12-3 or TRBV12-4 and TRBJ1-5; D gene ambiguous. V was clipped by 3 bases and J by 2 bases, with 8 bases between them. This CDR3 is 14 amino acids long. CDR3 DNA: TGTGCCAGCAGTTTTGGTCGGGGCAATCAGCCCCAGCATTTT. It encodes CASSFGRGNQPQHF.

This clonotype appeared a few times. A much larger clone lies a single base off, so this may be a read error. The rearrangement uses TRBV29-1 and TRBJ2-5; a possible D gene is TRBD2 (6 bases). This CDR3 is 13 amino acids long. Germline CDR1 reads SQVTM; CDR2 reads ANQGSEA. The CDR3 loop reads CGVGGSGQETQYF. The CDR3 coding sequence is TGCGGCGTTGGAGGGTCGGGGCAAGAGACCCAGTACTTC. Using reference TRBV29-1 and TRBJ2-5 for the parts outside the CDR3, the full variable domain is SAVISQKPSRDICQRGTSLTIQCQVDSQVTMMFWYRQQPGQSLTLIATANQGSEATYESGFVIDKFPISRPNLTFSTLTVSNMSPEDSSIYLCGVGGSGQETQYFGPGTRLLVL.

About this clonotype itself: Given a much more abundant clone one base away, this may be a read error. This chain links TRBV7-2 with TRBJ2-4; TRBD1 aligns across 7 bases. The CDR3 is 15 residues long. V lost 1 base and J lost 13; bases outside the gene matches: 13. Germline CDR1 and CDR2: SGHTA and FQGNSA. This chain's CDR3 is CASSLVTGRNNEQYF. DNA for the CDR3: TGTGCCAGCAGCTTAGTGACAGGGCGGAACAATGAGCAGTACTTC. Full variable domain (remainder filled in from reference TRBV7-2 and TRBJ2-4): GAGVSQSPSNKVTEKGKDVELRCDPISGHTALYWYRQSLGQGLEFLIYFQGNSAPDKSGLPSDRFSAERTGGSVSTLTIQRTQQEDSAVYLCASSLVTGRNNEQYFGAGTRLSVL.

This clonotype was recorded only once. This may come from a read error, since a much larger clone is one base off. The chain combines TRBV7-2 with TRBJ1-4; 9 bases line up with TRBD1. Per germline, CDR1 SGHTA and CDR2 FQGNSA. This CDR3 comprises 13 residues. In DNA, the CDR3 is TGTGCCAGCAAACAGGGGGCTAATGAAAAACGGTTTTTT. Translation gives CASKQGANEKRFF.

With respect to this clonotype: This may be a read error: a much more frequent sequence differs by one nucleotide. The chain recombines TRBV3-1 with TRBJ2-3, with 7 bases fitting TRBD1. Germline assignment: CDR1 LGHDT and CDR2 YNNKEL (reference sequence). The length of the CDR3 is 15 residues. CDR3 sequence (DNA): TGTGCCAGCGGCCAAGAAAGGGGGCCCGCAGATACGCAGTATTTT. It yields the protein CASGQERGPADTQYF.

This clonotype was detected many times. The V and J genes are TRBV7-9 and TRBJ2-5; TRBD1 matches 9 bases. J gave up 4 bases and V 6 bases, and 6 bases lay outside the gene matches. CDR1 and CDR2 from the germline V gene are SEHNR and FQNEAQ (reference sequence). The CDR3 extends over 14 amino acids. CDR3 nucleotides: TGTGCCAGCAGGACGGGGACAGGGAGAGAGACCCAGTACTTC. As protein: CASRTGTGRETQYF.

This clonotype was seen many times. V usage is TRBV3-1 and J usage is TRBJ2-3; D may be TRBD2 (7 bases). The ends were cut back, 1 base at V and 10 bases at J, with 18 bases in the middle. Germline V gene data show CDR1 as LGHDT and CDR2 as YNNKEL (reference sequence). The CDR3 has 15 residues. CDR3 DNA sequence: TGTGCCAGCAGCCAAGCTGGCGGGGGCCCCTTTCCGCAGTATTTT. This codes for CASSQAGGGPFPQYF.

The V and J genes are TRBV6-5 and TRBJ1-1; 8 positions match TRBD1. The germline V gene has CDR1 MNHEY and CDR2 SVGAGI. This CDR3 comprises 11 residues. With 5 bases clipped from V and 11 bases from J, the junction kept 4 bases outside the gene matches. The DNA of the CDR3 is TGTGCCAGCAGTGACAGGGGAAATGCTTTCTTT. Residues: CASSDRGNAFF.

This clonotype was counted at least ten times. The genes are TRBV2 and TRBJ1-4, with D possibly matching TRBD1 (5 bases). V was cut by 1 base and J by 7 bases, with 10 bases left in between. The CDR3 is made up of 14 amino acids. CDR1 and CDR2 from the germline V gene are SNHLY and FYNNEI. This CDR3 reads CASSEGRGGEKLFF. As DNA, the CDR3 is TGTGCCAGCAGTGAAGGTCGCGGGGGTGAAAAACTGTTTTTT.

In this sample, this clonotype turned up many times. A junction end diverges from the germline sequence, so it may reflect a read error. V gene TRBV20-1 combines with J gene TRBJ2-7, with a tentative D call TRBD2 (6 bases). There are 15 residues in the CDR3. Germline V gene sequence: CDR1 DFQATT, CDR2 SNEGSKA (reference sequence). The CDR3 nucleotides read TGCAGTGCCAGAGAGCAGTCCGGGACTCGCTACGAGCAGTACTTC. The encoded protein is CSAREQSGTRYEQYF.

This clonotype was seen ten or more times. The chain is built from TRBV6-1 and TRBJ2-7, with 8 nucleotides matching TRBD1. V shed 3 bases and J 2 bases; nucleotides not matched to a gene: 3. The CDR3 is made up of 14 amino acids. Germline V gives CDR1 MNHNS, CDR2 SASEGT. For the CDR3, the DNA is TGTGCCAGCAGTGACAACAGGGGGACCTACGAGCAGTACTTC. Amino acid sequence: CASSDNRGTYEQYF.

As concerns this clonotype: The junction does not match germline at one end; this may be a read error. The chain joins TRBV20-1 to TRBJ2-3; TRBD2 agrees at 16 bases. The CDR3 is 19 amino acids. Germline V lookup: CDR1 DFQATT, CDR2 SNEGSKA (reference sequence). In nucleotides, the CDR3 is TGCAGTGCTAGAGCAACTCAGGGACTAGCGGGGGGGAGCACAGATACGCCGTATTTT. Its translation is CSARATQGLAGGSTDTPYF.

The sample holds a few counts of this clonotype. V is TRBV5-4 and J is TRBJ2-1; tentatively, D is TRBD1 (5 bases). The V gene lost 0 bases and the J gene lost 8 bases, with 9 bases spanning the gap. Germline V gene sequence: CDR1 SGHNT, CDR2 YYREEE (reference sequence). The CDR3 length is 13 residues. The CDR3 loop is CASSLAQGHEQFF. CDR3 coding DNA: TGTGCCAGCAGCTTGGCGCAGGGCCATGAGCAGTTCTTC. The whole variable domain, remainder taken from reference TRBV5-4 and TRBJ2-1, is ETGVTQSPTHLIKTRGQQVTLRCSSQSGHNTVSWYQQALGQGPQFIFQYYREEENGRGNFPPRFSGLQFPNYSSELNVNALELDDSALYLCASSLAQGHEQFFGPGTRLTVL.

On this clonotype: Mismatch with germline at one junction end may stem from a read error. This rearrangement joins TRBV5-5 to TRBJ2-3; TRBD1 is a possible D gene (6 bases). The CDR3 is 15 amino acids. Germline CDR1 SGHKS, CDR2 YYEKEE (reference sequence). CDR3 coding DNA: TGCGCCAGCAGCTTAGGGACAACCCGGGGAGATACGCAGTATTTT. Amino acid sequence: CASSLGTTRGDTQYF.

The rearrangement links TRBV20-1 to TRBJ2-7, with 7 bases matching TRBD1. This CDR3 has 12 residues. Germline V gene sequence: CDR1 DFQATT, CDR2 SNEGSKA (reference sequence). CDR3 DNA sequence: TGCGGTTGGGACAGCGGCGCGGACGAGCAGTACTTC. Encoded protein: CGWDSGADEQYF.

At least ten counts were recorded for this clonotype. The J gene is TRBJ2-4, the V gene TRBV7-2; D not certain. This CDR3 region has 13 residues. CDR1 and CDR2 (germline): SGHTA, FQGNSA. Trimming cost V 5 bases and J 1 base, with 6 bases left between them. In DNA form, the CDR3 reads TGTGCCAGCAGCCCCCCGGCCAAAAACATTCAGTACTTC. Translation gives CASSPPAKNIQYF.

On this clonotype: A much bigger clone sits one base away, suggesting this may be a read error. The rearrangement links TRBV20-1 to TRBJ2-7, with 8 bases that match TRBD2. TRBJ2-5 explains the end of the DNA better; the J call may be wrong. Germline-derived CDR1 and CDR2 are DFQATT and SNEGSKA (reference sequence). The CDR3 is 16 residues long. Here the CDR3 reads CSASEPQGLGAETQYF. DNA for the CDR3: TGCAGTGCTAGTGAGCCACAGGGACTAGGGGCAGAGACCCAGTACTTC.

There are many counts of this clonotype. This rearrangement joins TRBV6-2 or TRBV6-3 to TRBJ1-5, with D possibly being TRBD1 (5 bases). Germline CDR1 MNHEY, CDR2 SVGEGT. The CDR3 is 14 residues long. V gave up 6 bases and J gave up 1 base, with 10 bases separating them. The CDR3 spells CASRQEGSNQPQHF. For the CDR3, the DNA is TGTGCCAGCAGACAGGAGGGAAGCAATCAGCCCCAGCATTTT.

This clonotype was found many times. The chain has TRBV20-1 and TRBJ2-1; 8 positions match TRBD2. This CDR3 has 14 amino acids. Germline CDR1 is DFQATT and CDR2 is SNEGSKA (reference sequence). J gave up 12 bases and V 3 bases, and 13 bases lay outside the gene matches. The CDR3 loop is CSASNPGLGLAQFF. DNA for the CDR3: TGCAGTGCTAGCAATCCGGGACTAGGTCTTGCGCAGTTCTTC.

As regards this clonotype: A read error is possible here, since a much larger clone lies one base away. The chain combines TRBV20-1 with TRBJ2-7; D tentatively fits TRBD1 or TRBD2 (6 bases each). The DNA end is a closer match to TRBJ2-5, so the J assignment may be wrong. The CDR3 is 13 amino acids. Germline CDR1 is DFQATT and CDR2 is SNEGSKA (reference sequence). The CDR3 nucleotides read TGCAGTGCTAAACAGGGAGGTTGGGGGACCCAGTACTTC. Residues: CSAKQGGWGTQYF.

On this clonotype: This may be a read error: a much more frequent sequence differs by one nucleotide. The chain carries TRBV7-2 and TRBJ2-5; D gene ambiguous. Matching the DNA end better, TRBJ2-7 makes the J call doubtful. From germline, CDR1 is SGHTA and CDR2 FQGNSA. There are 15 residues in the CDR3. The CDR3 DNA reads as TGTGCCAGCAGCTTAGGCGTGGGATGGCCCTACGAGCAGTACTTC. Translation gives CASSLGVGWPYEQYF.

In this sample, this clonotype turned up many times. This chain uses TRBV10-1 with TRBJ2-3; no clear D gene. CDR1 and CDR2 from the germline V gene are WNHNN and SYGVQD (reference sequence). The ends were cut back, 3 bases at V and 6 bases at J, with 13 bases in the middle. The CDR3 extends over 14 amino acids. CDR3 nucleotides: TGCGCCAGCAGTGACGAGCAGGCCGGGGATACGCAGTATTTT. Protein product: CASSDEQAGDTQYF.